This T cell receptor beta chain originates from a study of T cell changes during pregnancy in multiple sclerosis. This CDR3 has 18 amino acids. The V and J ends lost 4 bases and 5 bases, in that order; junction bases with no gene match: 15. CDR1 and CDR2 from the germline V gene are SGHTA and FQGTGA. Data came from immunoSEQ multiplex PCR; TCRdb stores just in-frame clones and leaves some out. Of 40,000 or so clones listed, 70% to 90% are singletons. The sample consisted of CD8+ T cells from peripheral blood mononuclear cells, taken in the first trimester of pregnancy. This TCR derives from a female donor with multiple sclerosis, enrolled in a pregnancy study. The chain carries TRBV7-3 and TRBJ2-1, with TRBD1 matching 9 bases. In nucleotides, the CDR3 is TGTGCCAGCAGCTACAGGGGGCCGGGGCAATACGGGGACAATGAGCAGTTCTTC. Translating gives CASSYRGPGQYGDNEQFF.